This T cell receptor beta chain appears in the sequencing data of a study of identical twins. Template switching supplied a universal primer site; unique molecular identifiers were carried on the cDNA. TCRdb redid the calling of the 5' RACE reads with MiXCR, one entry per CDR3 protein. The sample consists of approximately 530,000 distinct CDR3 sequences, under 25% of them appearing once. The germline CDR1 and CDR2 sequences are LGHDT and YNNKEL (reference sequence). CDR3 size: 13 residues. The ends were cut back, 5 bases at V and 1 base at J, with 8 bases in the middle. This sample was also put to use in a study of yellow fever vaccine responses in identical twins. That paper adds: Reportedly, twins' vaccine T cell responses looked partly convergent and partly personalized.

This chain uses TRBV3-1 with TRBJ1-1; D is unresolved. The source of this sequence is a young woman in good health. The sequenced sample was CD4+ T cells sorted from blood. The CDR3 region is CASSSPKNTEAFF. The CDR3 DNA is TGTGCCAGCAGCTCCCCGAAGAACACTGAAGCTTTCTTT.